The TCR beta chain under discussion was sequenced for a study of immune evolution from preneoplasia to lung adenocarcinoma. General study results and limits: Normal lung had highest clonality; later lesions appeared denser, more diverse.

For this clone: As yet, its antigen is unknown.

Libraries were prepared by immunoSEQ multiplex PCR; TCRdb keeps only in-frame clonotypes and omits some of them. This sample has several thousand clones, with about 86% found just once. Per the germline V gene, CDR1 is SGDLS and CDR2 is YYNGEE. V was cut by 3 bases and J by 1 base, with 13 bases left in between. There are 15 residues in the CDR3. The TCR comes from a person aged 50-69 years with lung adenocarcinoma. The genes are TRBV9 and TRBJ1-2; D remains ambiguous. Sequencing was done on a sample of FFPE invasive lung adenocarcinoma tissue. CDR3 amino acids: CASSDSFSNNYGYTF. DNA for the CDR3: TGTGCCAGCAGCGACTCGTTCAGTAATAACTATGGCTACACCTTC.